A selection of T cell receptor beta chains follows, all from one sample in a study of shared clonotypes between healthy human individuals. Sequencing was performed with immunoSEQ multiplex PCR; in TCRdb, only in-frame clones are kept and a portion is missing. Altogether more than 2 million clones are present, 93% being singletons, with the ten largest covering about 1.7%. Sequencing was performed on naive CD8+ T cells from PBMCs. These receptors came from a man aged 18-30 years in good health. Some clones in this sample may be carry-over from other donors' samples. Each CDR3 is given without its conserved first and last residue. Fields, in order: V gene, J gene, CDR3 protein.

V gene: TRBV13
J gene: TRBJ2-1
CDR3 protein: ASSSGTSGYNEQF

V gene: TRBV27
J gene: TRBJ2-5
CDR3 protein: ASSLSFGRQETQY

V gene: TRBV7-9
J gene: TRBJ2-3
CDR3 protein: ASSGSGTSGRASDTQY

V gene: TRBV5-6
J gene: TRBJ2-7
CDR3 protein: ASSISTTYEQY

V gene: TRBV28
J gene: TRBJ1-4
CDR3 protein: ASSTRLVSTNEKLF

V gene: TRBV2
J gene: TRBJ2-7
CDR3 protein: ASRWGAHYEQY

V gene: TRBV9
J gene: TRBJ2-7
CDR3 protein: ASSADSRSYEQY

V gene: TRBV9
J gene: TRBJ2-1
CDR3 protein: ASSVGDDEQF

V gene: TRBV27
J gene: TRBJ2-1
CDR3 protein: ASSLSSANEQF

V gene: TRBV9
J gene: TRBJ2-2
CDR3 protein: ASSVDGSLAGELF

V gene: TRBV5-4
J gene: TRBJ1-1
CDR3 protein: ASSLGTTEAF

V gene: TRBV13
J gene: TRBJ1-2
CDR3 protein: ASSEGPNNYGYT

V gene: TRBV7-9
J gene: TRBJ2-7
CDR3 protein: ASSSQTGTGYYEQY

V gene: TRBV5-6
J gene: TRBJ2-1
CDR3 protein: ASSQTANEQF

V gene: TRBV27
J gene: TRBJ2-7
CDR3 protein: ASSHRGDEQY

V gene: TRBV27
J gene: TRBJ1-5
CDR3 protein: ASSLQGSAQPQH

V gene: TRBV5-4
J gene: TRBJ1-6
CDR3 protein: ASSLEDRTSPLH

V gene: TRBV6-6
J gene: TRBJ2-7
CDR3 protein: ASSYSGGIEQY

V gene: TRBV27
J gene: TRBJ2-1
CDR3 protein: ASSTGLASNEQF

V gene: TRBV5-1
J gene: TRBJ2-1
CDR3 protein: ASSLEGTGGSYNEQF

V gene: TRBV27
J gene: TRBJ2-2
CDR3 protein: ATRRYREANTGELF

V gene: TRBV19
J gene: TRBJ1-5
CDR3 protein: ASSIRDSNQPQH

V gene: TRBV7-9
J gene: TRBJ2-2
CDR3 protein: ASSRIENTGELF

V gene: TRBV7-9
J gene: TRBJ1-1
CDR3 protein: ASTTLGTEAF

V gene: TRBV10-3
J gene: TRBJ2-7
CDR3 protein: AISIAGGSYEQY

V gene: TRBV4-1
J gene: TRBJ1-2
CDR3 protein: ASSQGPNRDRSSGYT

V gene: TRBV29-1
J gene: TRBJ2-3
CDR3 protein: SVLADTQY

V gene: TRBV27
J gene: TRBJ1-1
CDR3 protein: ASSPTVAHTEAF

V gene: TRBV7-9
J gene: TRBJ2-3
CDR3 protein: ASSPHGRGSSTDTQY

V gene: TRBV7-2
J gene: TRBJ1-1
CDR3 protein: ASSLEPTANTEAF

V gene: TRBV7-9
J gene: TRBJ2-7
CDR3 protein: ASRPPGHISYEQY

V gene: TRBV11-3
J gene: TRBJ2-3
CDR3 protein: ASSFTSGNTDTQY

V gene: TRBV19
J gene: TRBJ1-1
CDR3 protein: ASSLDSPPNTEAF

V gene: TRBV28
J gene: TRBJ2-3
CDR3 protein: ASSLGRVDTQY

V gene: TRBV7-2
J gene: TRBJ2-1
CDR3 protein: ASSSLAGVYNEQF

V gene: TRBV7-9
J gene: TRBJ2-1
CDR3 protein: ASSLMRNEQF

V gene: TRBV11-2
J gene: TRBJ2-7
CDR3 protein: ASSKHRGEQY

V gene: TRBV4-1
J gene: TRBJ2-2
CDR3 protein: ASSQDFVSYAGELF

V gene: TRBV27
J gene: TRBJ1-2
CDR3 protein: ASSTGAGYT

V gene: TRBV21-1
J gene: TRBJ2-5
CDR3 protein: ASRPVEETQY

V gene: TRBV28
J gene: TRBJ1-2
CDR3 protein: ASSARQGYNYGYT

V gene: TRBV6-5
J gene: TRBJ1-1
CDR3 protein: ASSYLEGGGTEAF

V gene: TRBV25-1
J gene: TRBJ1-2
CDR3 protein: ASSGGRPRDGYT

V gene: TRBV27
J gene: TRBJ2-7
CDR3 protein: ASSPLLWTGSSYEQY

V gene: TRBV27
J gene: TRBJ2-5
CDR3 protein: ASSSPLTSTSQETQY

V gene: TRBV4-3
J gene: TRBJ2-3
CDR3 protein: ASSQERGFTDTQY

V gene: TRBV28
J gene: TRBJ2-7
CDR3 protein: ASSRYEQY

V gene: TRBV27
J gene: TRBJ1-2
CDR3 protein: ASRTGTAYGYT

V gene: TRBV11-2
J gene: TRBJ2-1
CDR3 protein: ASSPRTSGSLWYNEQF

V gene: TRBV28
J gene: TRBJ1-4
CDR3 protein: ASSLSRTGPEKLF

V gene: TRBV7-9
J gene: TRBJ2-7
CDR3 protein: ASSPGTGGSYEQY

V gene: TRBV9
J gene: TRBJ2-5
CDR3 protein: ASSVGFRYQGMSETQY

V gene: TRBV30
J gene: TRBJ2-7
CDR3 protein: AWSELEGKQY

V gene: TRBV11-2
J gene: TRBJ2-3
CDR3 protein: ASSPPGTDTQY

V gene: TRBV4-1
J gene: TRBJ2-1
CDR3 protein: ASTLRGTGNEQF

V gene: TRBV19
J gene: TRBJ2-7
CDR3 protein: ASSNGAYEQY

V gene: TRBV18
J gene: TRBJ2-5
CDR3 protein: ASSPGGGQETQY

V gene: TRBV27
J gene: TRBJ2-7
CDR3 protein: ASSSPAGGRNEQY

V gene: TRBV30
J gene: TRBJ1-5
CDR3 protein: AWDAGVGNQPQH